A single sample gave rise to the 21 T cell receptor beta chains below, sequenced in a study of T cell responses to AZD1222 COVID-19 vaccine (dated by TCRdb to the early 2020s). Libraries were constructed by the immunoSEQ multiplex PCR assay. In TCRdb, the immuneACCESS table is reduced to in-frame sequences with V and J assigned. These tables do not hold every clone; where another copy was compared, an unresolved V gene accounts for under half, and the others remain unexplained. This sample has 100,000 to 120,000 clones in its table, and 87% of those were observed once. The top ten clonotypes cover about 3% of the sample. The time point tag for this specimen amounts to: baseline before first vaccination. The sample consisted of peripheral blood, taken on day 0 of AZD1222 vaccination. The receptors here all came from an adult in good health.

This clone came up many times. The V gene is TRBV5-1, the J gene TRBJ2-1; the D is unclear. Trimming removed 1 base at V and 8 bases at J, with 7 bases between. Germline loops: CDR1 SGHRS, CDR2 YFSETQ. There are 12 residues in the CDR3. CDR3 bases: TGCGCCAGCAGCTTGATTCCGCATGAGCAGTTCTTC. This gives the protein CASSLIPHEQFF. The variable domain in full, with the rest retrieved from reference TRBV5-1 and TRBJ2-1, is KAGVTQTPRYLIKTRGQQVTLSCSPISGHRSVSWYQQTPGQGLQFLFEYFSETQRNKGNFPGRFSGRQFSNSRSEMNVSTLELGDSALYLCASSLIPHEQFFGPGTRLTVL.

V is TRBV7-2 and J is TRBJ2-7; either TRBD1 or TRBD2 may fit D (5 bases each). Germline V gene sequence: CDR1 SGHTA, CDR2 FQGNSA. The CDR3 has 14 residues. Trimming removed 1 base from V and 2 bases from J, with 9 bases in between. As DNA, the CDR3 is TGTGCCAGCAGCTTAGTGGGGACGGCCTACGAGCAGTACTTC. Protein: CASSLVGTAYEQYF.

The V call is TRBV2, the J call TRBJ2-6; 8 bases align to TRBD2. V lost 2 bases to trimming and J lost 0 bases; unmatched junction nucleotides: 0. From germline, CDR1 is SNHLY and CDR2 FYNNEI. The CDR3 has 16 residues. As DNA, the CDR3 is TGTGCCAGCAGTGAACTAGCGGGCTCTGGGGCCAACGTCCTGACTTTC. Residues: CASSELAGSGANVLTF.

The gene calls are TRBV7-2 and TRBJ1-3; no clear D. V was clipped by 2 bases and J by 0 bases, with 8 bases between them. The CDR3 has 15 amino acids. Germline-derived CDR1 and CDR2 are SGHTA and FQGNSA. The CDR3 DNA reads TGTGCCAGCAGCTTACAAGACGGCTCTGGAAACACCATATATTTT. Translation: CASSLQDGSGNTIYF.

This clone was counted a single time. V is TRBV28 and J is TRBJ1-2; tentatively, D is TRBD1 (6 bases). Germline values: CDR1 MDHEN, CDR2 SYDVKM. Trimming pared 4 bases from V and 6 bases from J, leaving 12 bases between. CDR3 length equals 13 residues. The CDR3 loop reads CASSSQGFDGYTF. The CDR3 DNA reads as TGTGCCAGCAGTTCACAGGGATTCGATGGCTACACCTTC.

The genes are TRBV7-2 and TRBJ2-3; 8 positions match TRBD2. There are 16 residues in the CDR3. The V gene end was trimmed by 0 bases and the J gene end by 4 bases; junction bases not matched to a gene: 6. Germline-derived CDR1 and CDR2 are SGHTA and FQGNSA. For the CDR3, the DNA is TGTGCCAGCAGCTTAGCGTCGCGGGGGGTCGCAGATACGCAGTATTTT. Amino acids: CASSLASRGVADTQYF.

The sample holds one count of this clone. The chain joins TRBV2 to TRBJ2-2; 7 bases are a match to TRBD2. The CDR3 is 15 residues long. V shed 8 bases, J shed 0 bases, and the junction held 6 bases outside the gene matches. Germline lookup yields CDR1 SNHLY and CDR2 FYNNEI. The CDR3: CASGRERTNTGELFF. In DNA, the CDR3 is TGTGCCAGCGGGCGGGAGCGGACGAACACCGGGGAGCTGTTTTTT.

The chain couples TRBV7-9 to TRBJ2-5; the D call may be TRBD1 or TRBD2 (5 bases each). This CDR3 spans 17 amino acids. V was shortened by 3 bases and J by 7 bases, with 24 bases between the two germline ends. From germline, CDR1 is SEHNR and CDR2 FQNEAQ (reference sequence). The CDR3 sequence is CASSLVARPGTGGTQYF. The CDR3 nucleotides are TGTGCCAGCAGCTTGGTGGCGAGGCCAGGGACGGGCGGGACCCAGTACTTC.

The chain combines TRBV5-8 with TRBJ1-4; no firm D call. The V and J ends lost 7 bases and 6 bases respectively, with 10 bases between them. Per the germline V gene, CDR1 is SGHTS and CDR2 is YDEGEE. CDR3 length: 12 amino acids. CDR3: CASAPPHEKLFF. As DNA, the CDR3 is TGTGCCAGCGCGCCGCCTCATGAAAAACTGTTTTTT. Full variable domain (missing parts from reference TRBV5-8 and TRBJ1-4): EAGVTQSPTHLIKTRGQQATLRCSPISGHTSVYWYQQALGLGLQFLLWYDEGEERNRGNFPPRFSGRQFPNYSSELNVNALELEDSALYLCASAPPHEKLFFGSGTQLSVL.

The chain joins TRBV2 to TRBJ2-3; TRBD2 matches at 10 bases. Germline-derived CDR1 and CDR2 are SNHLY and FYNNEI. The junction had 4 bases not matched to a gene; V was cut back by 6 bases and J by 1 base. The CDR3 consists of 15 residues. The CDR3 DNA reads as TGTGCCAGCAGGACTAGCGGGTCACGCACAGATACGCAGTATTTT. It encodes CASRTSGSRTDTQYF.

This clone was recorded a few times. This rearrangement joins TRBV3-1 (or the pseudogene TRBV3-2) to TRBJ1-1, with 7 bases aligning to TRBD1. Per the germline V gene, CDR1 is LGHDT and CDR2 is YNNKEL (reference sequence). This CDR3 comprises 15 residues. Germline trimming cut 1 base from V and 1 base from J; bases unmatched to any gene: 3. The CDR3 sequence: CASSQVDRQNTEAFF. CDR3 bases: TGTGCCAGCAGCCAAGTGGACAGGCAGAACACTGAAGCTTTCTTT.

The J gene is TRBJ2-7, the V gene TRBV29-1; 8 bases are shared with TRBD2. In germline, CDR1 is SQVTM, CDR2 ANQGSEA. The CDR3 has 16 residues. V gave up 4 bases and J gave up 2 bases; unmatched junction bases: 13. DNA for the CDR3: TGCAGCGTTGGAGGGTGGAAGTTAGCGGGAACCTACGAGCAGTACTTC. Amino acid sequence: CSVGGWKLAGTYEQYF.

The V call is TRBV5-5, the J call TRBJ1-2, with a tentative D call TRBD1 (5 bases). Trimming stripped 0 bases from V and 8 bases from J, with 23 bases between. Germline V gene lookup returns CDR1 SGHKS and CDR2 YYEKEE (reference sequence). This CDR3 has 17 residues. The CDR3 DNA sequence: TGTGCCAGCAGCTTGGGGGACGGTGTGCCTACACCAGACGGCTACACCTTC. Its translation is CASSLGDGVPTPDGYTF.

The chain recombines TRBV18 with TRBJ1-1, with 7 bases that match TRBD1. The CDR3 consists of 15 residues. The J segment lost 5 bases and the V segment lost 0 bases, leaving 6 bases of the junction unmatched. Germline-derived CDR1 and CDR2 are KGHSH and LQKENI. The CDR3 protein is CASSPPTGQRTEAFF. Here the CDR3 DNA reads TGTGCCAGCTCACCACCGACAGGGCAGCGAACTGAAGCTTTCTTT.

The V gene is TRBV6-2 or TRBV6-3, the J gene TRBJ2-7; D gene ambiguous. V lost 4 bases and J lost 2, with 12 bases in between. The CDR3 consists of 14 residues. Germline loops: CDR1 MNHEY, CDR2 SVGEGT. The CDR3 region is CASSSPGLTYEQYF. The CDR3 bases are TGTGCCAGCAGTTCCCCGGGTCTCACCTACGAGCAGTACTTC.

The gene calls are TRBV6-1 and TRBJ1-6; D is unresolved. V was clipped by 3 bases and J by 7 bases, with 7 bases between them. Germline assignment: CDR1 MNHNS and CDR2 SASEGT. CDR3 length: 13 amino acids. For the CDR3, the DNA is TGTGCCAGCAGTGACAGGAGGAATTCACCCCTCCACTTT. It is translated as CASSDRRNSPLHF.

This chain connects TRBV9 to TRBJ2-7; TRBD2 aligns across 13 bases. Unmatched junction bases numbered 6, after V lost 3 bases and J lost 6 bases. Germline loops: CDR1 SGDLS, CDR2 YYNGEE. CDR3 length equals 15 residues. CDR3 residues: CASSATRTSGGEQYF. For the CDR3, the DNA is TGTGCCAGCAGCGCCACCAGGACTAGCGGGGGCGAGCAGTACTTC.

The rearrangement joins TRBV29-1 to TRBJ1-2, with D maybe TRBD1 (6 bases). With 3 bases removed from V and 8 bases from J, the gap between germline ends came to 22 bases. CDR3 length: 15 amino acids. Germline-derived CDR1 and CDR2 are SQVTM and ANQGSEA. The CDR3 sequence: CSVDPGSQGGHGYTF. The DNA of the CDR3 is TGCAGCGTTGATCCGGGCAGCCAAGGGGGGCACGGCTACACCTTC.

The chain joins TRBV5-1 to TRBJ2-2, with TRBD2 matching over 8 bases. V lost 4 bases, J lost 6 bases, and 5 bases stayed unmatched. The CDR3 loop spans 14 amino acids. The V gene's germline CDR1 is SGHRS and CDR2 YFSETQ. DNA for the CDR3: TGCGCCAGCAGCCCGGGACTAGAGCCCGGGGAGCTGTTTTTT. This translates into CASSPGLEPGELFF.

The chain recombines TRBV21-1 with TRBJ2-5; the table gives TRBD2 as D, unverified against the DNA. TRBV21-1 is tagged as a pseudogene. The CDR3 sequence is 19 residues long. In nucleotides, the CDR3 is TGTGCCAGCAGCACCCGCGAACTAGCGGGGGGGCTGTATAGGGAGACCCAGTACTTC. Residues: CASSTRELAGGLYRETQYF.

The genes are TRBV19 and TRBJ1-6, with a possible D match to TRBD1 (5 bases). V shed 6 bases and J shed 10 bases, with 25 bases lying between them. The CDR3 consists of 17 residues. Germline V gene data show CDR1 as LNHDA and CDR2 as SQIVND (reference sequence). The CDR3 is CASSPKGGARPESPLHF. As DNA, the CDR3 is TGTGCCAGTAGCCCTAAGGGAGGGGCGAGACCGGAATCACCCCTCCACTTT.